This T cell receptor beta chain was obtained from a study of blood T cell repertoires in COVID-19. Study details: PBMCs, B-cell-depleted T cells, or T cells were the source of the cDNA or gDNA that made up the material.

Study processing details: The authors estimated nucleated cell counts from reference gene primer amplification. Generated by immunoSEQ multiplex PCR, the TCRdb table keeps only in-frame clones and is missing some. V and J calls and clone size are as listed in that table; D and trimming were resolved from the DNA. Of a few hundred thousand clones listed, roughly 90% were seen once; the top ten hold more than 2%. This clonotype was obtained from a man between 18 and 29 years old with active or convalescent COVID-19. Material: peripheral blood.

CDR3 nucleotide sequence: TGTGCCAGCAGCTTAATAGGGGGCGCAGGGAATGAGCAGTTCTTC. It specifies CASSLIGGAGNEQFF. The rearrangement joins TRBV7-9 to TRBJ2-1; the match to TRBD1 covers 7 bases. CDR3 size: 15 residues. After removal of 2 bases from V and 7 bases from J, the junction contained 8 bases not matched to a gene. Looked up from germline, CDR1 is SEHNR and CDR2 is FQNEAQ (reference sequence).